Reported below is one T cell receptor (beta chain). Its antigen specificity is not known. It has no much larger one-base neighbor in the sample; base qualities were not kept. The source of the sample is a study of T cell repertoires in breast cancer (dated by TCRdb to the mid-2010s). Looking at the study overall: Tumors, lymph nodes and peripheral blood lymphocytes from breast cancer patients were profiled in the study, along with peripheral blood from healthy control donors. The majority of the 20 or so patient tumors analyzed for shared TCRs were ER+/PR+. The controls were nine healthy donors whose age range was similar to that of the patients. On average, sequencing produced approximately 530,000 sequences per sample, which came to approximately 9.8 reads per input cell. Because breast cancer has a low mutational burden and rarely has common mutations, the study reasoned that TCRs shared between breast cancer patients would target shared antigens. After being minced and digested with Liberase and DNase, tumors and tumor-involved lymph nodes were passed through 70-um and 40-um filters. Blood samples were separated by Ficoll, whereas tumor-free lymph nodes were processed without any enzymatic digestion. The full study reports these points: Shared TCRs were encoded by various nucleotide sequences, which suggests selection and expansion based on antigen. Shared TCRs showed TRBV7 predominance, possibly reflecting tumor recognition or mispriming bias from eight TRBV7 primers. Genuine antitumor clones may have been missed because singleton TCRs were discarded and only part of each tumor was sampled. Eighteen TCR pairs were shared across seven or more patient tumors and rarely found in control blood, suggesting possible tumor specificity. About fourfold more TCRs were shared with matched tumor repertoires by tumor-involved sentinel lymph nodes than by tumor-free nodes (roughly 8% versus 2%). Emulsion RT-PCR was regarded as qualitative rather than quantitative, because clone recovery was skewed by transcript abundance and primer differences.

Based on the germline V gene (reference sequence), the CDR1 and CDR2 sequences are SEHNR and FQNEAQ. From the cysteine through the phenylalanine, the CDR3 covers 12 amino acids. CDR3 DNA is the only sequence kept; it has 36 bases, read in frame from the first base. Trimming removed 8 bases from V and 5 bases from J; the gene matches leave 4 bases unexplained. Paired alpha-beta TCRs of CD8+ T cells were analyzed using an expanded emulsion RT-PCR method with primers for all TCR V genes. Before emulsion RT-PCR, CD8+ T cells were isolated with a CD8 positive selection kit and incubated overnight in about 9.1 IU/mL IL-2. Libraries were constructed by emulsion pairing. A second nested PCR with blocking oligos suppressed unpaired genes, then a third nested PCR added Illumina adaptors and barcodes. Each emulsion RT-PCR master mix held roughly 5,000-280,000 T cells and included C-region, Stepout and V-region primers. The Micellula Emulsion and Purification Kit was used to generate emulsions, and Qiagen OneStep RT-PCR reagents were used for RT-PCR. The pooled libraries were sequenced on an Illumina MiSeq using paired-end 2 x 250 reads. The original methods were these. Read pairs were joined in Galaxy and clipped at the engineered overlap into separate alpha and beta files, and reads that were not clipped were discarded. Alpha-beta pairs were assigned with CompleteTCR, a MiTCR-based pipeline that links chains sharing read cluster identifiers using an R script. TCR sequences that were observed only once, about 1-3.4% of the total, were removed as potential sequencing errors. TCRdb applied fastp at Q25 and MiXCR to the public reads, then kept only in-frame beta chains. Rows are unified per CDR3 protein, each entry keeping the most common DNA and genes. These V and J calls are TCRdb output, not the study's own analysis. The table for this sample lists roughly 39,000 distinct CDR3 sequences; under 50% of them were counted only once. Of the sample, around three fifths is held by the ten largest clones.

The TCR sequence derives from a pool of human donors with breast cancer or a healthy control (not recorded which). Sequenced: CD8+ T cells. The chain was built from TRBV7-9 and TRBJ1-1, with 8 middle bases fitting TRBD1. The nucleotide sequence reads TGTGCCAGCCAGGGGGCAAAAACTGAAGCTTTCTTT. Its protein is CASQGAKTEAFF.